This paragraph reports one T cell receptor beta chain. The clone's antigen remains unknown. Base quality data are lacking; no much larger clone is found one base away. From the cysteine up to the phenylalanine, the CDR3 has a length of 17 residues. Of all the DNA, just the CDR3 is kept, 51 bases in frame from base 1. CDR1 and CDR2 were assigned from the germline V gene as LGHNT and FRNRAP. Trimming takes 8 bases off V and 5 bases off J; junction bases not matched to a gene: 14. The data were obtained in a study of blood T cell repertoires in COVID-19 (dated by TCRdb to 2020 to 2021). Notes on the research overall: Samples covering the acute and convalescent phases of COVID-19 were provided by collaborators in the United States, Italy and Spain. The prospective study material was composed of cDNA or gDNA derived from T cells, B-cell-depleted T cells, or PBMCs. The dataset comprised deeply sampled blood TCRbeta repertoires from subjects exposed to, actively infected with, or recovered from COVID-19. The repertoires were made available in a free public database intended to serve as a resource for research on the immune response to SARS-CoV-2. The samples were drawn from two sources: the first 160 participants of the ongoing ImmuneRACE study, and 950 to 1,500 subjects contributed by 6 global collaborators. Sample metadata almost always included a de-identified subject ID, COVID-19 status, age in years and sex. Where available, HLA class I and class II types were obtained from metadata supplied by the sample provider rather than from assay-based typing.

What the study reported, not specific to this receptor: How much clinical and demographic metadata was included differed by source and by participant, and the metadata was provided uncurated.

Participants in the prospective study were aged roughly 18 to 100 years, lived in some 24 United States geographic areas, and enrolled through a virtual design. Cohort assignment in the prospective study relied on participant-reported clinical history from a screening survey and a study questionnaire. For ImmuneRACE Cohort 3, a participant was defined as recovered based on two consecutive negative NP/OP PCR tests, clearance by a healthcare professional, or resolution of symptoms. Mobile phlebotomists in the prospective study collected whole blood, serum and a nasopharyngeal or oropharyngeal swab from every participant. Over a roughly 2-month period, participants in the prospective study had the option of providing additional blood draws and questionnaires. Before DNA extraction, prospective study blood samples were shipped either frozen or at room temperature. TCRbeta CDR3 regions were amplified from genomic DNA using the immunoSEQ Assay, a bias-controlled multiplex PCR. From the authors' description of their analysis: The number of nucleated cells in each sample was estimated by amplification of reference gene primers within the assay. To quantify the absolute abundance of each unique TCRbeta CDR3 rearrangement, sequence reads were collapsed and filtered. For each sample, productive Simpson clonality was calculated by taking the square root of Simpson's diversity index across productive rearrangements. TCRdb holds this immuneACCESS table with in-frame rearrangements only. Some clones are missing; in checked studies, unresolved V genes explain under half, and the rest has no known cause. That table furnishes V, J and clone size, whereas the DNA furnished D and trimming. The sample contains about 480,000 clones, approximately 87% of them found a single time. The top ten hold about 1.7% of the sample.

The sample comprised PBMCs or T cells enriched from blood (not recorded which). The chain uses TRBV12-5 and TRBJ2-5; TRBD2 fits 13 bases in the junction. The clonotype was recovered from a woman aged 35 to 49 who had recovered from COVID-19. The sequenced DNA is TGTGCTAGTTCCGGACTAGCGGGAGATCGGATTCAGGAGACCCAGTACTTC. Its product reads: CASSGLAGDRIQETQYF.